This T cell receptor (beta chain) was identified during a study of blood T cell repertoires in COVID-19. Per the authors' pipeline: Amplification with reference gene primers provided the estimates of nucleated cell counts. The repertoire was sequenced with immunoSEQ multiplex PCR; TCRdb's copy has only in-frame clones and lacks some. Clone size and the V and J calls come from that table; the DNA yielded D and trimming. Of around 94,000 clones listed, 85% to 90% are singletons. V was clipped by 2 bases and J by 7 bases, with 13 bases between them. CDR3 length equals 14 residues. CDR1 KGHDR and CDR2 SFDVKD come from the germline V gene.

Material for sequencing was peripheral blood. This sequence was found in a man in his fifties or sixties with active or convalescent COVID-19. J is TRBJ1-2 and V is TRBV24-1; tentative D call: TRBD1 (5 bases). The CDR3 region has the DNA TGTGCCACCAGTGATTCGGGAGGGGTTCGTGGCTACACCTTC. Translation gives CATSDSGGVRGYTF.